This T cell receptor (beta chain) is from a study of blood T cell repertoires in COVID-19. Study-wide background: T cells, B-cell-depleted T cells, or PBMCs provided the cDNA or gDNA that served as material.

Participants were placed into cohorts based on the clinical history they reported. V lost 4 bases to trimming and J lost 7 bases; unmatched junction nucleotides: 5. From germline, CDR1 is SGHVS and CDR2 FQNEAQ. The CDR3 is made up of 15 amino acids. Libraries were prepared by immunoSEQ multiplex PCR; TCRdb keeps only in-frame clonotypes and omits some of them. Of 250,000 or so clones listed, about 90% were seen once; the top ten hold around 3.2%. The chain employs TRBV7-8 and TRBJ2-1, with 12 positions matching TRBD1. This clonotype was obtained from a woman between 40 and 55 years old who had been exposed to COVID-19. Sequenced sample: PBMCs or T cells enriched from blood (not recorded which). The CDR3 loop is CASSSWGQGANEQFF. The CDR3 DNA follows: TGTGCCAGCAGCTCGTGGGGACAGGGGGCTAATGAGCAGTTCTTC.